The following is a TCR beta chain sequence with its context. The data are from a study of blood T cell repertoires in COVID-19. About the study: Samples representing acute and convalescent COVID-19 were sourced from the United States, Italy and Spain. T cells, B-cell-depleted T cells, or PBMCs provided the cDNA or gDNA that served as material.

Germline trimming cut 11 bases from V and 1 base from J; bases unmatched to any gene: 5. The CDR3 sequence is 13 residues long. CDR1 and CDR2 (germline): LNHDA, SQIVND (reference sequence). In the source study's methods: Reference gene primer amplification in the assay estimated nucleated cell counts. Data came from immunoSEQ multiplex PCR; TCRdb stores just in-frame clones and leaves some out. That table supplies the V and J calls and clone size; D and trimming were determined from the DNA. The repertoire holds about 180,000 clones, with approximately 86% as singletons. The chain has TRBV19 and TRBJ2-3; 8 bases agree with TRBD2. The TCR comes from a woman aged 45-65 years with acute or convalescent COVID-19. Sequences were obtained from peripheral blood. Here the CDR3 reads CASLRGGTDTQYF. The CDR3 nucleotides read TGTGCCTCTCTGCGGGGGGGCACAGATACGCAGTATTTT.